A single sample gave rise to the 9 T cell receptor beta chains below, sequenced in a study of T cells in localized non-small cell lung cancer. Generated by immunoSEQ multiplex PCR, the TCRdb table keeps only in-frame clones and is missing some. The sample lists 35,000 or so clones; around nine tenths were seen once. Sequenced here: peripheral blood, sampled before any cancer treatment. These receptors all stem from a woman aged 35-70 years with stage I lung adenocarcinoma.

Only a few counts were recorded for this clone. The rearrangement uses TRBV28 and TRBJ1-4; possible D gene TRBD1, 5 bases. Germline V gene lookup returns CDR1 MDHEN and CDR2 SYDVKM. Trimming stripped 8 bases from V and 7 bases from J, with 17 bases between. The CDR3 contains 14 residues. The CDR3 spells CASSRGGESEKLFF. The CDR3 DNA is TGTGCCAGCTCCCGTGGGGGGGAAAGTGAAAAACTGTTTTTT.

The chain joins TRBV27 to TRBJ2-5; D is perhaps TRBD2 (6 bases). This CDR3 is built from 15 residues. V was shortened by 8 bases and J by 5 bases, with 21 bases between the two germline ends. Germline CDR1 MNHEY, CDR2 SMNVEV (reference sequence). The CDR3: CASGEGRLRRETQYF. The CDR3 DNA reads as TGTGCCAGCGGAGAGGGGAGGCTTCGACGTGAGACCCAGTACTTC.

This chain joins TRBV18 and TRBJ1-1, with D perhaps TRBD1 (6 bases). The germline V and J ends were trimmed by 2 bases and 6 bases, with 10 bases remaining between them. The CDR3 sequence is 13 residues long. Germline CDR1 KGHSH, CDR2 LQKENI. This CDR3 is CASSPTGLAEAFF. CDR3 nucleotide sequence: TGTGCCAGCTCACCAACAGGGCTTGCTGAAGCTTTCTTT.

V is TRBV27 and J is TRBJ2-3, with TRBD1 as a possible D gene (6 bases). Germline CDR1 and CDR2: MNHEY and SMNVEV (reference sequence). This CDR3 region has 15 residues. Trimming cost V 4 bases and J 6 bases, with 17 bases left between them. CDR3 DNA sequence: TGTGCCAGCAGTTCGACCAGGGGCGCTGGGGATACGCAGTATTTT. Its translation is CASSSTRGAGDTQYF.

This sequence joins TRBV5-1 and TRBJ2-7; D might be TRBD1 or TRBD2, each matching 5 bases. The CDR3 extends over 13 amino acids. CDR1 and CDR2 from the germline V gene are SGHRS and YFSETQ. Trimming took 4 bases from V and 0 from J, leaving 8 bases between them. CDR3 sequence reads: CASSRDGSYEQYF. The CDR3 bases are TGCGCCAGCAGCCGGGACGGCTCCTACGAGCAGTACTTC. Complete variable domain (other parts from reference TRBV5-1 and TRBJ2-7): KAGVTQTPRYLIKTRGQQVTLSCSPISGHRSVSWYQQTPGQGLQFLFEYFSETQRNKGNFPGRFSGRQFSNSRSEMNVSTLELGDSALYLCASSRDGSYEQYFGPGTRLTVT.

This clone was counted a single time. The chain joins TRBV7-3 to TRBJ2-2; 7 nucleotides line up with TRBD1. Looked up from germline, CDR1 is SGHTA and CDR2 is FQGTGA. V shed 2 bases, J shed 6 bases, and the junction held 15 bases outside the gene matches. This CDR3 region has 18 residues. The CDR3 DNA reads TGTGCCAGCAGCTTATACCCCGCGACAGGGCCAGGAGCCGGGGAGCTGTTTTTT. The encoded protein is CASSLYPATGPGAGELFF.

The chain recombines TRBV28 with TRBJ2-2, with 8 bases aligning to TRBD2. The CDR3 consists of 16 residues. Trimming removed 4 bases from V and 2 bases from J; junction bases left unmatched: 6. In germline, CDR1 is MDHEN, CDR2 SYDVKM. The CDR3 DNA sequence: TGTGCCAGCAGTTCTCCAACTAGCGGTAACACCGGGGAGCTGTTTTTT. Translated, it gives CASSSPTSGNTGELFF.

This chain uses TRBV5-1 with TRBJ1-1; 8 nucleotides align to TRBD1. The germline V gene encodes CDR1 SGHRS and CDR2 YFSETQ. The J segment lost 10 bases and the V segment lost 4 bases, leaving 15 bases of the junction unmatched. The CDR3 loop spans 15 amino acids. The chain's CDR3 is CASSPVVGRGPRAFF. CDR3 sequence (DNA): TGCGCCAGCAGCCCGGTGGTCGGCAGGGGGCCCAGAGCTTTCTTT.

Only one count was recorded for this clone. The DNA of the CDR3 is TGCAGCGTGGACCTAGCGGGACAATTCTTTCGGTTCTTC. It codes for CSVDLAGQFFRFF. V and J are TRBV29-1 and TRBJ2-1, with TRBD2 matching over 9 bases. The V gene's germline CDR1 is SQVTM and CDR2 ANQGSEA. V lost 6 bases, J lost 15 bases, and 15 bases stayed unmatched. This CDR3 is built from 13 residues.